This is a list of T cell receptor beta chains from one sample in a study of pediatric ulcerative colitis. The protocol was immunoSEQ multiplex PCR, while the TCRdb copy is restricted to in-frame clones and leaves out a portion. This repertoire shows tens of thousands of clones, about nine tenths found once; its top ten account for around 3%. Sequencing was carried out using blood. These receptor sequences come from a boy aged 5 to 17 with severe ulcerative colitis. The CDR3 runs from the conserved cysteine through the conserved F or W.

>TRBV2|TRBJ1-5
CASRTLGGARTQHF
>TRBV5-6|TRBJ2-1
CASSLRLVGNEQFF
>TRBV5-4|TRBJ2-3
CASSLDGGRADTQYF
>TRBV15|TRBJ2-1
CATSNTGTSGRGNGEQFF
>TRBV4-1|TRBJ2-1
CASSQGPTGGIYEQFF
>TRBV20-1|TRBJ1-2
CSARDQAGYTF
>TRBV6-1|TRBJ1-1
CASSEIPVGGYGAFF
>TRBV29-1|TRBJ2-7
CSVGPRSGTYEQYF
>TRBV11-2|TRBJ2-1
CASSQEGLGSNEQFF
>TRBV27|TRBJ2-5
CASSLRGLAGGRETQYF
>TRBV4-2|TRBJ2-3
CASSSGLTTDTQYF
>TRBV25-1|TRBJ2-5
CASSGPALGWGETQYF
>TRBV14|TRBJ2-7
CASSQLQGGEQYF
>TRBV19|TRBJ2-5
CASKGQATQETQYF
>TRBV6-5|TRBJ2-3
CASSYLGNTDTQYF
>TRBV11-3|TRBJ2-5
CASSLGGASGISSQETQYF
>TRBV18|TRBJ1-2
CASSPSPIYGYTF
>TRBV6-5|TRBJ1-2
CASSRQGVNYGYTF
>TRBV18|TRBJ2-7
CASSSYAYEQYF
>TRBV7-6|TRBJ2-7
CASSAALGEQYF
>TRBV5-4|TRBJ2-1
CASSLFGAGGLRGLQDEQFF
>TRBV6-5|TRBJ2-3
CASSYLQSLDTQYF
>TRBV30|TRBJ1-5
CAWSAGQGNQPQHF
>TRBV5-4|TRBJ1-1
CASSLGEVGSTEAFF
>TRBV27|TRBJ2-7
CASSWSGGPYEQYF
>TRBV5-1|TRBJ2-7
CASSLLSYEQYF
>TRBV25-1|TRBJ2-1
CASSGIGQSQFF
>TRBV10-3|TRBJ2-6
CAISGDRGLSLSGANVLTF
>TRBV6-6|TRBJ2-1
CASRLRAGGNEQFF
>TRBV19|TRBJ1-5
CASSPIPRDFSNQPQHF
>TRBV4-3|TRBJ1-1
CASSQARGRDTEAFF
>TRBV6-1|TRBJ2-1
CASSESSGLSYNEQFF
>TRBV5-5|TRBJ2-7
CASSRGTTSVQYF
>TRBV10-2|TRBJ2-7
CASSEMTSGRLVEQYF
>TRBV5-4|TRBJ1-1
CASRRLSERTEAFF
>TRBV5-1|TRBJ2-5
CASSSGLASQQETQYF
>TRBV27|TRBJ1-1
CASSPSWDRVSWSIMNTEAFF
>TRBV9|TRBJ1-5
CASSRGTESNQPQHF
>TRBV10-3|TRBJ2-3
CAISAVKGGKTTDTQYF
>TRBV5-6|TRBJ2-5
CASSLGGPQETQYF
>TRBV30|TRBJ2-7
CAWETGGPPYEQYF
>TRBV11-2|TRBJ2-7
CASSFGTWDYEQYF
>TRBV6-1|TRBJ2-3
CASSEGGADTQYF
>TRBV5-6|TRBJ2-7
CASSLNNYAYF
>TRBV4-2|TRBJ1-1
CASSPRQGGNTEAFF
>TRBV6-5|TRBJ2-7
CASSYVLAGSYEQYF
>TRBV5-4|TRBJ2-5
CASSLGGAQETQYF
>TRBV30|TRBJ2-2
CAWTRTRGTGELFF
>TRBV2|TRBJ2-1
CASRSTSGRNNEQFF
>TRBV6-1|TRBJ2-3
CASSEFGQTTDTQYF
>TRBV18|TRBJ2-2
CASSPPLAERGELFF
>TRBV6-1|TRBJ1-2
CASSAQGGGGYTF
>TRBV11-1|TRBJ2-2
CASSPLVGFISGELFF
>TRBV7-9|TRBJ2-7
CASSLRDRASEQYF
>TRBV30|TRBJ1-1
CAWSVGFVNTEAFF
>TRBV5-4|TRBJ2-2
CASQRLVNTGELFF
>TRBV29-1|TRBJ1-1
CSVEAGRTEAFF
>TRBV4-2|TRBJ2-7
CASSRPGLTFHEQYF
>TRBV5-1|TRBJ2-7
CASSYGDRVHEQYF